This TCR beta chain was recovered during a study of patients and donors after allogeneic stem cell transplantation. From the RT-PCR reads, TCRdb called clonotypes with MiXCR, one entry per CDR3 protein. The data hold over 350,000 distinct CDR3 sequences, with approximately 16% observed a single time. With 5 bases removed from V and 4 bases from J, the gap between germline ends came to 11 bases. This CDR3 is 13 amino acids long. Germline CDR1 reads KGHSH; CDR2 reads LQKENI. What was sequenced was blood, either unsorted or a sorted T cell fraction (not recorded which). V usage is TRBV18 and J usage is TRBJ1-2; TRBD1 might be the D (6 bases). This TCR came from a human donor who was either an allogeneic HSCT recipient or a stem cell or donor lymphocyte infusion donor (not recorded which). It is not recorded whose cells these are; they may come from a transplant donor. The CDR3 DNA reads as TGTGCCAGCTCAACACAGGGCTTCTATGGCTACACCTTC. Translating it yields CASSTQGFYGYTF.